This TCR beta chain is from a study of chemoradiotherapy in HPV16-positive cancers. Trimming took off 10 bases at V and 5 bases at J, with 10 bases between the two ends. The CDR3 is 11 residues long. The germline V gene encodes CDR1 MNHNY and CDR2 SVGAGI (reference sequence). The assay was immunoSEQ multiplex PCR, and TCRdb's table has in-frame clones only and misses some. The table shows roughly 15,000 clones, with about three quarters occurring only once. Collection of the sample occurred from a patient who underwent chemoradiotherapy. This chain uses TRBV6-6 with TRBJ2-3; maybe TRBD1 (6 bases). The clonotype was recovered from a human donor with HPV-associated anogenital cancer. The CDR3 reads CATGQQDTQYF. The DNA of the CDR3 is TGTGCCACAGGACAGCAAGATACGCAGTATTTT.